This TCR beta chain originates from a study of blood T cell repertoires in COVID-19. Across the whole study: Acute-phase and convalescent COVID-19 samples originated in the United States, Italy and Spain. From T cells, B-cell-depleted T cells, or PBMCs came the material, which was cDNA or gDNA.

Germline loops: CDR1 SGHVS, CDR2 FQNEAQ. The length of the CDR3 is 19 residues. V gave up 2 bases and J gave up 2 bases, with 19 bases separating them. Original analysis: It was from reference gene primer amplification that nucleated cell counts were estimated. Sequenced by immunoSEQ multiplex PCR; TCRdb stores in-frame clones only, minus some. V and J calls and clone size are as listed in that table; D and trimming were resolved from the DNA. The data hold under 300,000 clones, with over 80% observed a single time. The chain combines TRBV7-8 with TRBJ2-6; the D gene is possibly TRBD1 (6 bases). Sequenced material: peripheral blood. The TCR was taken from a man younger than 40 who had recovered from COVID-19. As DNA, the CDR3 is TGTGCCAGCAGCTTATACATGTCCAGGGGTGGTACTGGGGCCAACGTCCTGACTTTC. Its translation: CASSLYMSRGGTGANVLTF.